The 8 T cell receptor delta chains below all came from one sample that was sequenced in a study of γδ T cells in repeated Plasmodium falciparum infection (dated by TCRdb to the early 2020s). Vgamma9/Vdelta2+ and Vdelta2-negative gammadelta T cell populations were flow-sorted from peripheral blood mononuclear cells for bulk TCR repertoire analysis. The library was generated by multiplex PCR. These reads were obtained on an Illumina MiSeq. TCRdb reprocessed the public data with the CATT caller; entries with the same nucleotide sequence were combined afterwards. This sample lists 50,000 to 65,000 delta-chain clones; roughly 1.8% were detected once. The ten largest clonotypes hold about 15% of the sample. What was sequenced was gamma-delta T cells from blood. Every receptor here comes from a pool of human donors (malaria-infected and uninfected, not separated).

The table lists this clone with a few counts. TCRdb's protein, taken from a much larger clone, differs from this DNA's translation at residue 9, likely owing to a read error; the protein displayed comes from the DNA. V is TRDV1 and J is TRDJ1; TRDD3 matches 9 bases. The J gene is not listed in TCRdb, so it was assigned here from a DNA match to germline. V shed 0 bases and J 5 bases; nucleotides not matched to a gene: 22. The CDR3 is 21 residues long. Germline V gene sequence: CDR1 TSWWSYY, CDR2 QGS. CDR3 sequence: CALGELIPSGRCTGGPDKLIF. The CDR3 DNA is TGTGCTCTTGGGGAACTCATCCCTTCGGGACGCTGTACTGGGGGACCAGATAAACTCATCTTT.

This clone was observed at least ten times. A far larger clone is one base from this, pointing to a likely read error. Other DNA variants within this sample encode the same CDR3. The chain carries TRDV1 and TRDJ1; 9 positions match TRDD3. Germline V lookup: CDR1 TSWWSYY, CDR2 QGS. J was trimmed by 0 bases and V by 3 bases; bases with no gene match: 14. This CDR3 is built from 19 residues. As DNA, the CDR3 is TGTGCTCTTGGGGAGCCCGCCACCCTGGGGGATCCGAACACCGATAAACTCATCTTT. Its translation: CALGEPATLGDPNTDKLIF.

This clone was found a few times. TCRdb has a much larger clone's protein, which differs at residue 15 from the translation of this DNA, likely because of a read error; what is shown is the protein translated from the DNA. The chain couples TRDV1 to TRDJ1; 12 nucleotides agree with TRDD3. This CDR3 has 19 amino acids. Germline V gives CDR1 TSWWSYY, CDR2 QGS. The CDR3 sequence is CALGIRGYWGIQPTGKLIF. CDR3 nucleotide sequence: TGTGCTCTTGGGATAAGGGGCTACTGGGGGATACAACCCACCGGTAAACTCATCTTT.

Turning to this clone: TCRdb pairs this DNA with a much larger clone's protein that differs at residue 3, likely a read error; the protein shown was translated from the DNA. The J gene is TRDJ3, the V gene TRDV2; TRDD3 agrees at 13 bases. The J gene, left out of TCRdb, was set here by checking the DNA against germline. The CDR3 sequence is 21 residues long. CDR1 is GEAIGNYY and CDR2 is EKD in the germline V gene. CDR3: CARDTVLGDTRLSWDTRQMFF. CDR3 DNA: TGTGCCCGTGACACCGTACTGGGGGATACGCGTCTCTCCTGGGACACCCGACAGATGTTTTTC.

The chain employs TRDV3 and TRDJ1; D perhaps matches TRDD3 (6 bases). Germline lookup yields CDR1 TVYSNPD and CDR2 GDNSRS (reference sequence). V was shortened by 0 bases and J by 0 bases, with 32 bases between the two germline ends. The CDR3 runs to 21 residues. CDR3 residues: CAFSGYSYPIPICLYTDKLIF. DNA of the CDR3: TGTGCCTTTAGTGGATACTCCTATCCTATACCGATCTGCCTGTACACCGATAAACTCATCTTT.

This clone was seen ten or more times. A read error likely explains why the TCRdb protein, taken from a much larger clone, differs from this DNA's translation at residue 17; the protein shown is translated from the DNA. No J gene was called, and the V gene is TRDV2. Looked up from germline, CDR1 is GEAIGNYY and CDR2 is EKD. The CDR3 covers 19 residues. In nucleotides, the CDR3 is TGTGCCTGTGACACGGTACAAAAACGTAAGGAAGAAAACACCGATAAACCCATCTTT. It specifies CACDTVQKRKEENTDKPIF.

In this sample, this clone turned up many times. Different DNA sequences within this sample yield the same CDR3. The chain is built from TRDV1 and TRDJ1; 12 nucleotides align to TRDD3. The CDR3 runs 21 residues. Losses at the gene ends were 3 bases for V and 4 bases for J; bases not matched to a gene: 21. Looked up from germline, CDR1 is TSWWSYY and CDR2 is QGS. The CDR3 loop reads CALGDFRLLLLTGGYRDKLIF. CDR3 coding DNA: TGTGCTCTTGGGGATTTCCGTCTACTCCTTCTAACTGGGGGATACCGCGATAAACTCATCTTT.

This clone occurred many times. A much larger clone differs from this one at a single base, so this may be a read error. Other DNA sequences in this specimen translate into the identical CDR3. This chain uses TRDV1 with TRDJ1; TRDD2 matches 7 bases. Since TCRdb gives no J gene, matching the DNA to germline was used here to assign it. The CDR3 runs 21 residues. In germline, CDR1 is TSWWSYY, CDR2 QGS. V was pared by 5 bases and J by 1 base, with 25 bases of the junction left unmatched. The CDR3 is CALGKPAGFLRLLGPTDKLIF. The CDR3 DNA reads as TGTGCTCTTGGGAAACCGGCGGGGTTCCTACGTCTGTTGGGCCCCACCGATAAACTCATCTTT.